This TCR beta chain was captured in a study of shared clonotypes between healthy human individuals. In germline, CDR1 is MDHEN, CDR2 SYDVKM. This CDR3 spans 14 amino acids. Trimming left V 3 bases short and J 6 bases short, with 12 bases between. The protocol was immunoSEQ multiplex PCR, while the TCRdb copy is restricted to in-frame clones and leaves out a portion. The sample yields roughly 1,600,000 clones, just under 99% seen once. As concerns this clone: Its antigen is currently unknown. Other DNA sequences in the sample encode the same CDR3.

General study findings and limits: About 5% of naive CD4 clonotypes were shared across several donors.

This TCR came from a man in his thirties or forties in good health. The specimen was naive CD4+ T cells sorted from blood. As for subset: CD45RA+ positively selected. V is TRBV28 and J is TRBJ1-5, with a weak D call TRBD1 (5 bases). The CDR3 sequence is CASSLGGSSQPQHF. CDR3 DNA sequence: TGTGCCAGCAGTTTGGGGGGGTCTAGTCAGCCCCAGCATTTT.